These 23 T cell receptor beta chains came from one sample sequenced in a study of regulatory T cells in long-lasting Graves disease. In building TCR beta libraries, iRepertoire HTBI primers were used together with Arm-PCR of CDR3 regions. MiXCR, applied by TCRdb to the multiplex PCR reads, yields one record per CDR3 protein. The sample holds about 430,000 distinct CDR3 sequences; about 21% are singletons and the top ten take around an eighth. Time point: persistent/refractory GD, antithyroid drugs over 5 years with positive TRAb. PBMCs were the source of the RNA used for TCR sequencing. Sequencing was performed on peripheral blood mononuclear cells (PBMCs), taken when the disease was refractory, from a patient treated with antithyroid drugs. All receptors come from a female donor with Graves disease.

With regard to this clonotype: This could be a read error, since a much larger clone is one nucleotide away. V and J are TRBV28 and TRBJ1-5; D not resolved. This CDR3 has 16 amino acids. Germline lookup yields CDR1 MDHEN and CDR2 SYDVKM. The CDR3 nucleotides read TGTGCCTGTCGATTGTCGTACCAGCATAGCGATCAGCCCCAGCATTTT. This translates into CACRLSYQHSDQPQHF.

V gene TRBV19 combines with J gene TRBJ1-6; D is undetermined. Germline CDR1 is LNHDA and CDR2 is SQIVND (reference sequence). Trimming removed 6 bases from V and 7 bases from J, with 13 bases in between. The CDR3 has 14 amino acids. The CDR3 loop is CASSTRGINSPLHF. Here the CDR3 DNA reads TGTGCCAGTAGCACTCGAGGAATAAATTCACCCCTCCACTTT.

This clonotype was seen only a few times. Just one base apart from a much larger clone, this may be a read error. The chain links TRBV11-2 to TRBJ2-2, with D maybe TRBD2 (5 bases). CDR1 and CDR2 from the germline V gene are SGHAT and FQNNGV. The CDR3 consists of 13 residues. The CDR3: CASSPWTTGELSF. The CDR3 nucleotides are TGTGCCAGCAGTCCCTGGACCACCGGGGAGCTGTCTTTT.

V is TRBV20-1 and J is TRBJ2-3; 8 bases match TRBD1. V was clipped by 8 bases and J by 1 base; unmatched bases: 8. CDR3 length equals 14 residues. Germline CDR1 is DFQATT and CDR2 is SNEGSKA (reference sequence). CDR3 DNA: TGCAGTTTGATACAGGGACAGGGCACAGATACGCAGTATTTT. It encodes CSLIQGQGTDTQYF.

At least ten counts were recorded for this clonotype. The rearrangement links TRBV5-1 to TRBJ2-4; D gene unclear. Trimming took off 0 bases at V and 8 bases at J, with 9 bases between the two ends. Looked up from germline, CDR1 is SGHRS and CDR2 is YFSETQ. The CDR3 is 13 residues long. The CDR3: CASSLELSDIQYF. CDR3 sequence (DNA): TGCGCCAGCAGCTTGGAACTCAGTGACATTCAGTACTTC.

The table lists this clonotype with a few counts. The genes are TRBV6-1 and TRBJ2-3; 8 bases are shared with TRBD2. Germline assignment: CDR1 MNHNS and CDR2 SASEGT. This CDR3 has 14 amino acids. The V gene end was trimmed by 6 bases and the J gene end by 1 base; junction bases not matched to a gene: 3. In DNA, the CDR3 is TGTGCCAGCAGCCTAGCGGGTCGCACAGATACGCAGTATTTT. Its protein product is CASSLAGRTDTQYF.

The chain recombines TRBV11-2 with TRBJ2-7; TRBD2 agrees at 9 bases. V trimming: 5 bases; J trimming: 6 bases; junction bases outside the gene matches: 14. The CDR3 covers 16 residues. Germline V lookup: CDR1 SGHAT, CDR2 FQNNGV. The CDR3 nucleotides read TGTGCCAGCAGCCGTGGGGCCTTGCGGGAGGGCCTCGAGCAGTACTTC. Translating gives CASSRGALREGLEQYF.

This rearrangement joins TRBV7-8 to TRBJ2-1; 8 bases agree with TRBD2. With 4 bases clipped from V and 6 bases from J, the junction kept 14 bases outside the gene matches. CDR3 size: 17 residues. Looked up from germline, CDR1 is SGHVS and CDR2 is FQNEAQ. Here the CDR3 reads CASSSDEGSGSFNEQFF. The CDR3 DNA is TGTGCCAGCAGCTCTGACGAGGGCAGCGGGAGTTTCAATGAGCAGTTCTTC.

This clonotype was counted many times. The chain joins TRBV9 to TRBJ2-3; 12 bases map to TRBD2. The V gene's germline CDR1 is SGDLS and CDR2 YYNGEE. The length of the CDR3 is 16 residues. J was trimmed by 5 bases and V by 0 bases; bases with no gene match: 4. CDR3 DNA sequence: TGTGCCAGCAGCGTAGGACTAGCGGGAGAGTTAGATACGCAGTATTTT. Translation: CASSVGLAGELDTQYF.

The J gene is TRBJ2-2, the V gene TRBV2; no reliable D call. Trimming stripped 3 bases from V and 9 bases from J, with 11 bases between. The CDR3 extends over 13 amino acids. CDR1 SNHLY and CDR2 FYNNEI come from the germline V gene. CDR3 bases: TGTGCCAGCAGTGAGGCGGAGAAAAGGGAGCTGTTTTTT. Protein: CASSEAEKRELFF.

This clonotype turned up a few times. The CDR3 sequence: CASSLGAGTGDNQPQHF. As DNA, the CDR3 is TGTGCCAGCAGCTTAGGGGCCGGGACAGGGGACAATCAGCCCCAGCATTTT. V is TRBV7-9 and J is TRBJ1-5; 10 bases fit TRBD1. CDR1 is SEHNR, CDR2 FQNEAQ, per germline (reference sequence). The CDR3 length is 17 residues. With 1 base clipped from V and 3 bases from J, the junction kept 6 bases outside the gene matches. The entire variable domain, with the rest obtained from reference TRBV7-9 and TRBJ1-5, is as follows: DTGVSQNPRHKITKRGQNVTFRCDPISEHNRLYWYRQTLGQGPEFLTYFQNEAQLEKSRLLSDRFSAERPKGSFSTLEIQRTEQGDSAMYLCASSLGAGTGDNQPQHFGDGTRLSIL.

This clonotype was detected ten times or more. The J gene is TRBJ1-2, the V gene TRBV20-1; D gene uncertain. CDR3 length: 10 amino acids. V was shortened by 0 bases and J by 8 bases, with 4 bases between the two germline ends. Germline V gene sequence: CDR1 DFQATT, CDR2 SNEGSKA (reference sequence). The CDR3 sequence: CSARDLGYTF. In DNA form, the CDR3 reads TGCAGTGCTAGAGATTTAGGCTACACCTTC.

This clonotype was observed many times. The genes are TRBV28 and TRBJ2-1, with TRBD2 identical over 9 bases. The V gene's germline CDR1 is MDHEN and CDR2 SYDVKM. The trim removed 5 bases at V and 8 bases at J, leaving 22 bases unmatched. The CDR3 length is 19 residues. CDR3 protein: CASSPLPKELAGVIYEQFF. Written as DNA, the CDR3 is TGTGCCAGCAGTCCCCTACCGAAAGAATTAGCGGGAGTTATCTATGAGCAGTTCTTC.

This chain joins TRBV20-1 and TRBJ2-5; perhaps TRBD1 as D (6 bases). The CDR3 runs to 13 residues. The V end lost 0 bases, the J end lost 4 bases, and 9 bases lay between the germline ends. Germline V gene sequence: CDR1 DFQATT, CDR2 SNEGSKA (reference sequence). The CDR3 region has the DNA TGCAGTGCTAGAGAGACCAGGGGAGAGACCCAGTACTTC. This gives the protein CSARETRGETQYF.

CDR3 DNA sequence: TGCGCCAGCAGCCAAGAGGCCTCCCTGACAGCAATCGGCTACACCTTC. This codes for CASSQEASLTAIGYTF. The chain carries TRBV4-1 and TRBJ1-2, with D possibly being TRBD1 (5 bases). Germline CDR1 is MGHRA and CDR2 is YSYEKL. The CDR3 runs 16 residues. V shed 0 bases and J shed 8 bases, with 19 bases lying between them.

For this clonotype: Given a much more abundant clone one base away, this may be a read error. The chain has TRBV30 and TRBJ1-1, with a weak D call TRBD1 (5 bases). The V gene's germline CDR1 is GTSNPN and CDR2 SVGIG (reference sequence). This CDR3 has 13 residues. The CDR3 sequence: CAWSWGGDPEALF. The CDR3 nucleotides read TGTGCCTGGAGTTGGGGGGGGGACCCTGAAGCTCTCTTT.

This clonotype was recorded only once. The V gene is TRBV5-1, the J gene TRBJ2-3; 7 nucleotides match TRBD2. The CDR3 sequence is 15 residues long. The V gene's germline CDR1 is SGHRS and CDR2 YFSETQ. The ends lost 5 bases at V and 5 bases at J; junction bases unmatched: 11. The CDR3 here is CASRSRGRDIDTQYF. CDR3 nucleotides: TGCGCCAGCAGATCTCGAGGGAGGGATATAGATACGCAGTATTTT.

The chain employs TRBV9 and TRBJ2-2, with D tentatively TRBD1 (6 bases). This CDR3 is 16 amino acids long. V was pared by 6 bases and J by 7 bases, with 22 bases between. In germline, CDR1 is SGDLS, CDR2 YYNGEE. The CDR3 DNA reads as TGTGCCAGCACCGCCCGACCTAACCTAGGGGGCGGGGAGCTGTTTTTT. Protein: CASTARPNLGGGELFF.

The genes are TRBV5-1 and TRBJ1-1, with 7 bases lining up with TRBD1. V trimming: 0 bases; J trimming: 5 bases; junction bases outside the gene matches: 4. Germline loops: CDR1 SGHRS, CDR2 YFSETQ. This CDR3 spans 14 amino acids. The CDR3 here is CASSLVQGGTEAFF. The CDR3, as DNA: TGCGCCAGCAGCTTGGTCCAGGGGGGTACTGAAGCTTTCTTT.

The chain is built from TRBV25-1 and TRBJ2-5, with 7 bases aligning to TRBD2. Germline V gives CDR1 MGHDK, CDR2 SYGVNS. The CDR3 has 17 amino acids. The J segment lost 5 bases and the V segment lost 6 bases, leaving 18 bases of the junction unmatched. CDR3: CASSDPFGAGVVETQYF. CDR3 coding DNA: TGTGCCAGCAGCGACCCGTTTGGGGCGGGAGTTGTGGAGACCCAGTACTTC.

This clonotype was seen at least ten times. J is TRBJ2-5 and V is TRBV29-1; D is possibly TRBD1 (6 bases). Trimming stripped 3 bases from V and 5 bases from J, with 10 bases between. The CDR3 sequence is 12 residues long. CDR1 and CDR2 (germline): SQVTM, ANQGSEA. CDR3 sequence: CSVDGGVETQYF. For the CDR3, the DNA is TGCAGCGTTGATGGGGGCGTGGAGACCCAGTACTTC.

This chain connects TRBV5-1 to TRBJ2-1; the match to TRBD2 covers 10 bases. Looked up from germline, CDR1 is SGHRS and CDR2 is YFSETQ. V gave up 4 bases and J gave up 7 bases; unmatched junction bases: 8. This CDR3 is built from 15 residues. The DNA for the CDR3 is TGCGCCAGCAGCCCGGAGGGACTAGCGAGGAATGAGCAGTTCTTC. Protein: CASSPEGLARNEQFF.

The count of this clonotype is one. The chain links TRBV5-1 to TRBJ2-3; D remains unclear. From germline, CDR1 is SGHRS and CDR2 YFSETQ. The CDR3 totals 15 residues. Trimming stripped 4 bases from V and 5 bases from J, with 17 bases between. The CDR3 reads CASSQTTRAGDTQYF. Here the CDR3 DNA reads TGCGCCAGCAGCCAGACGACTCGCGCAGGAGATACGCAGTATTTT.